Described below is a single T cell receptor beta chain sequence and its context. The entry originates in a study of blood T cell repertoires in COVID-19. Generated by immunoSEQ multiplex PCR, the TCRdb table keeps only in-frame clones and is missing some. The sample lists about 180,000 clones, about 85% occurring once. Looked up from germline, CDR1 is SGHNT and CDR2 is YYREEE (reference sequence). Trimming removed 4 bases from V and 7 bases from J; junction bases left unmatched: 10. The length of the CDR3 is 15 residues. The origin of this receptor is an elderly woman with acute or convalescent COVID-19. The chain employs TRBV5-4 and TRBJ2-1, with TRBD2 matching over 8 bases. The specimen sequenced was peripheral blood. CDR3 loop: CASSAKRGTGNEQFF. CDR3 nucleotides: TGTGCCAGCAGCGCGAAGCGGGGGACGGGGAATGAGCAGTTCTTC.